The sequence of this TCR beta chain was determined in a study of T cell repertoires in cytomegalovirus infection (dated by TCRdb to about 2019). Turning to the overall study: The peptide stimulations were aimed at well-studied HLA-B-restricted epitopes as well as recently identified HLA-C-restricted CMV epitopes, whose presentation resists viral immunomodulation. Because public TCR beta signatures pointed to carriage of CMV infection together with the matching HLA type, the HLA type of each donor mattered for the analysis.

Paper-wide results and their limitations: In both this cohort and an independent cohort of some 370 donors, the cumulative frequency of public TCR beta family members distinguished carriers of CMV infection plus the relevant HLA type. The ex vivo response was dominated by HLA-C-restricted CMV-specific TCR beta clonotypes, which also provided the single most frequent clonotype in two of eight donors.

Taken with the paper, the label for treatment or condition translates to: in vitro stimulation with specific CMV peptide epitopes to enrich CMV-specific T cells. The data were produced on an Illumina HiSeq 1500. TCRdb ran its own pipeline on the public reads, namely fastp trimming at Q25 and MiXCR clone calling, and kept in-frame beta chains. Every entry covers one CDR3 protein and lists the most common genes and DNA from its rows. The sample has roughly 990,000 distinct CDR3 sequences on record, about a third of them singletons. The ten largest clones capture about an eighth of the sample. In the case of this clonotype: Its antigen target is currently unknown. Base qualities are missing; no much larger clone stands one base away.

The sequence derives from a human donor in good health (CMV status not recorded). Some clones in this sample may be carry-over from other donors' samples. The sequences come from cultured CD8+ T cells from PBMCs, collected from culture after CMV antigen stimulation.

The DNA sequence is given as TGTGCCAGCAGTGGATCACGGCGAGGACGGGAGAACACTGAAGCTTTCTTT. It codes for CASSGSRRGRENTEAFF. The V gene is TRBV6-1 and the J gene is TRBJ1-1, with the D gene not confidently named. The junction carries 19 bases between V and J, which are trimmed by 4 bases and 1 base respectively. The CDR3 goes from the cysteine to the phenylalanine over 17 residues. Kept here is only the CDR3 DNA, which spans 51 bases and is read in frame from base 1. As encoded in the germline V gene, CDR1 is MNHNS while CDR2 is SASEGT.